Listed below are T cell receptor beta chains from one sample, sequenced in a study of low-dose radiotherapy and immunotherapy resistance in tumors. TCRdb fed the reads into MiXCR, producing one record per CDR3 protein. Here the sample spans more than 90,000 distinct CDR3 sequences, around 21% being singletons. The sample here was PBMCs, taken after low-dose radiotherapy plus immunotherapy. Receptor source: a male donor with prostate cancer. CDR3s include the opening cysteine and the closing phenylalanine or tryptophan. D genes are given only for firm matches. Clone size is stated in some rows and not others, as once, few, many or a class when expanded.

v_call: TRBV28
j_call: TRBJ2-7
clone_size: few
d_call: NA
cdr3_nt: TGTGCCAGCAGTTTAGGGTTGGGGGCCCCCTACGAGCAGTACTTC
cdr3_aa: CASSLGLGAPYEQYF

v_call: TRBV7-3
j_call: TRBJ2-2
clone_size: many
d_call: TRBD2
cdr3_nt: TGTGCCAGCAGCTTAGCGGGGGGACCGAACACCGGGGAGCTGTTTTTT
cdr3_aa: CASSLAGGPNTGELFF

v_call: TRBV11-1
j_call: TRBJ2-1
clone_size: many
d_call: NA
cdr3_nt: TGTGCCAGCAGCAAAGACGGAAATGAGCAGTTCTTC
cdr3_aa: CASSKDGNEQFF

v_call: TRBV7-9
j_call: TRBJ2-7
clone_size: NA
d_call: NA
cdr3_nt: TGTGCCAGCAGCCGCCGGCCGGGCGAGAGCGAGCAGTACTTC
cdr3_aa: CASSRRPGESEQYF

v_call: TRBV27
j_call: TRBJ2-2
clone_size: medium-sized
d_call: NA
cdr3_nt: TGTGCCAGCAGTTTAGGAGGGTCCGGGGAGCTGTTTTTT
cdr3_aa: CASSLGGSGELFF

v_call: TRBV9
j_call: TRBJ2-3
clone_size: few
d_call: NA
cdr3_nt: TGTGCCAGCAGCTCACGCGGGGCACCAGATACGCAGTATTTT
cdr3_aa: CASSSRGAPDTQYF

v_call: TRBV2
j_call: TRBJ2-3
clone_size: NA
d_call: TRBD2
cdr3_nt: TGTGCCAGCGCCCAGACTAGCGGGCCGGGGGATACGCAGTATTTT
cdr3_aa: CASAQTSGPGDTQYF

v_call: TRBV28
j_call: TRBJ2-1
clone_size: NA
d_call: TRBD2
cdr3_nt: TGTGCCAGCAGTTCCTCATTGACTAGCGCGAAGAGCTCCTACAATGAGCAGTTCTTC
cdr3_aa: CASSSSLTSAKSSYNEQFF

v_call: TRBV12-3/TRBV12-4
j_call: TRBJ2-5
clone_size: NA
d_call: TRBD2
cdr3_nt: TGTGCCAGCAGTTTTGAGGGACTAGCGAGAGAGACCCAGTACTTC
cdr3_aa: CASSFEGLARETQYF

v_call: TRBV19
j_call: TRBJ2-3
clone_size: few
d_call: TRBD2
cdr3_nt: TGTGCCAGTAGTATATGGCCGGGGGGGAAAACAGATACGCAGTATTTT
cdr3_aa: CASSIWPGGKTDTQYF

v_call: TRBV27
j_call: TRBJ2-5
clone_size: NA
d_call: NA
cdr3_nt: TGTGCCAGCAGTTTGTCCCGCGAGGAGACCCAGTACTTC
cdr3_aa: CASSLSREETQYF

v_call: TRBV7-6
j_call: TRBJ2-7
clone_size: many
d_call: NA
cdr3_nt: TGTGCCAGCAGCTTAAGGCAGGGTGCCGTGGTGCAGTACTTC
cdr3_aa: CASSLRQGAVVQYF

v_call: TRBV7-2
j_call: TRBJ2-7
clone_size: many
d_call: NA
cdr3_nt: TGTGCCAGCAGCTTAAATGGCTACGAGCAGTACTTC
cdr3_aa: CASSLNGYEQYF

v_call: TRBV5-1
j_call: TRBJ2-3
clone_size: many
d_call: NA
cdr3_nt: TGCGCCAGCAGCTTACAGTTCCGAGGCACAGATACGCAGTATTTT
cdr3_aa: CASSLQFRGTDTQYF

v_call: TRBV2
j_call: TRBJ2-4
clone_size: many
d_call: TRBD2
cdr3_nt: TGTGCCAGCAGTGAAGGCGCGGGGGTGGCCAAAAACATTCAGTACTTC
cdr3_aa: CASSEGAGVAKNIQYF

v_call: TRBV7-9
j_call: TRBJ1-1
clone_size: many
d_call: TRBD1
cdr3_nt: TGTGCCAGCAGATCGCAGACAGGGGCCACTGAAGCTTTCTTT
cdr3_aa: CASRSQTGATEAFF

v_call: TRBV10-3
j_call: TRBJ2-7
clone_size: many
d_call: NA
cdr3_nt: TGTGCCATCAGTCCCTTTATGAACCCTAGGTCCAACGAGCAGTACTTC
cdr3_aa: CAISPFMNPRSNEQYF

v_call: TRBV6-6
j_call: TRBJ1-4
clone_size: many
d_call: TRBD1
cdr3_nt: TGTGCCAGCAGTAAATCAGGGGGCGCTGAAAAACTGTTTTTT
cdr3_aa: CASSKSGGAEKLFF

v_call: TRBV9
j_call: TRBJ2-3
clone_size: many
d_call: NA
cdr3_nt: TGTGCCAGCAGCGTAGTTGGAGGGACAGATACGCAGTATTTT
cdr3_aa: CASSVVGGTDTQYF

v_call: TRBV6-6
j_call: TRBJ1-5
clone_size: many
d_call: NA
cdr3_nt: TGTGCCAGCAGTTCCGGAGGGAGAGAAGGGAATCAGCCCCAGCATTTT
cdr3_aa: CASSSGGREGNQPQHF

v_call: TRBV2
j_call: TRBJ1-2
clone_size: few
d_call: NA
cdr3_nt: TGTGCCAGCATTCTGGGAGGGCCCGTCGGAGGCTACACCTTC
cdr3_aa: CASILGGPVGGYTF

v_call: TRBV9
j_call: TRBJ2-3
clone_size: many
d_call: NA
cdr3_nt: TGTGCCAGCAGCGTAGGTACGAGGGGCAGCACAGATACGCAGTATTTT
cdr3_aa: CASSVGTRGSTDTQYF

v_call: TRBV12-5
j_call: TRBJ1-6
clone_size: NA
d_call: NA
cdr3_nt: TGTGCTAGTGGTTTGGGGACAGATAATTCACCCCTCCACTTT
cdr3_aa: CASGLGTDNSPLHF

v_call: TRBV20-1
j_call: TRBJ1-4
clone_size: many
d_call: TRBD1
cdr3_nt: TGCAGTGCTAGTCCCCAGGGGGAAAGGAGTGAAAAACTGTTTTTT
cdr3_aa: CSASPQGERSEKLFF

v_call: TRBV5-1
j_call: TRBJ2-3
clone_size: medium-sized
d_call: TRBD1
cdr3_nt: TGTGCCAGCAGCCAAGCTGGACAGGGGGCCGCAGATACGCAGTATTTT
cdr3_aa: CASSQAGQGAADTQYF

v_call: TRBV7-9
j_call: TRBJ1-4
clone_size: NA
d_call: NA
cdr3_nt: TGTGCCAGCAGCCCCCCCGGTCGGGAAAAACTGTTTTTT
cdr3_aa: CASSPPGREKLFF

v_call: TRBV2
j_call: TRBJ1-1
clone_size: many
d_call: TRBD1
cdr3_nt: TGTGCCAGCAGCGGAACAGGGGGCCTGAACACTGAAGCTTTCTTT
cdr3_aa: CASSGTGGLNTEAFF

v_call: TRBV28
j_call: TRBJ1-6
clone_size: once
d_call: NA
cdr3_nt: TGTGCCAGCACCCTTCATTCTGGGAGTTCACCCCTCCACTTT
cdr3_aa: CASTLHSGSSPLHF

v_call: TRBV19
j_call: TRBJ1-2
clone_size: many
d_call: TRBD1
cdr3_nt: TGTGCCAGTAGGGGGACAGGCGACAACTATGGCTACACCTTC
cdr3_aa: CASRGTGDNYGYTF

v_call: TRBV12-3/TRBV12-4
j_call: TRBJ2-1
clone_size: few
d_call: TRBD2
cdr3_nt: TGTGCCAGCAGTTGGAGCGGGGGGAGCCACAATGAGCAGTTCTTC
cdr3_aa: CASSWSGGSHNEQFF

v_call: TRBV20-1
j_call: TRBJ1-2
clone_size: NA
d_call: TRBD1
cdr3_nt: TGCAGTGTTCCAGACAGGGGGGGCGATGGCTACACCTTC
cdr3_aa: CSVPDRGGDGYTF

v_call: TRBV29-1
j_call: TRBJ2-5
clone_size: many
d_call: NA
cdr3_nt: TGCAGCCACAAAGGGGGAGAGACCCAGTACTTC
cdr3_aa: CSHKGGETQYF

v_call: TRBV7-2
j_call: TRBJ2-1
clone_size: NA
d_call: TRBD2
cdr3_nt: TGTGCCAGCAGCTACCAGCGGGGGGGGTACAATGAGCAGTTCTTC
cdr3_aa: CASSYQRGGYNEQFF

v_call: TRBV9
j_call: TRBJ2-3
clone_size: many
d_call: NA
cdr3_nt: TGTGCCAGCAGCGTGGGGGCCCCGGATACGCAGTATTTT
cdr3_aa: CASSVGAPDTQYF

v_call: TRBV9
j_call: TRBJ2-5
clone_size: few
d_call: NA
cdr3_nt: TGTGCCAGCAGCGTAGGCTCCCGGGGAAGGTTGGAGACCCAGTACTTC
cdr3_aa: CASSVGSRGRLETQYF

v_call: TRBV9
j_call: TRBJ2-7
clone_size: many
d_call: NA
cdr3_nt: TGTGCCAGCAGCGTAGGGGGCAGGCTGTACGAGCAGTACTTC
cdr3_aa: CASSVGGRLYEQYF

v_call: TRBV29-1
j_call: TRBJ1-1
clone_size: many
d_call: NA
cdr3_nt: TGCAGCGTGGTGGACCCGCGGGGGGCTTTCTTT
cdr3_aa: CSVVDPRGAFF

v_call: TRBV12-3/TRBV12-4
j_call: TRBJ1-6
clone_size: NA
d_call: NA
cdr3_nt: TGTGCCAGCAGACTCACTGAACATTCACCCCTCCACTTT
cdr3_aa: CASRLTEHSPLHF

v_call: TRBV2
j_call: TRBJ1-2
clone_size: many
d_call: NA
cdr3_nt: TGTGCCAGCAGTGAAGCGCCAGGCGGCTACACCTTC
cdr3_aa: CASSEAPGGYTF

v_call: TRBV5-1
j_call: TRBJ2-7
clone_size: NA
d_call: NA
cdr3_nt: TGCGCCAGCAGCTTGAAAGAAGAGCAGTACTTC
cdr3_aa: CASSLKEEQYF

v_call: TRBV10-3
j_call: TRBJ2-7
clone_size: many
d_call: NA
cdr3_nt: TGTGCCACCCAGGCCAGGATTTACGTCTACGAGCAGTACTTC
cdr3_aa: CATQARIYVYEQYF

v_call: TRBV24-1
j_call: TRBJ2-1
clone_size: many
d_call: NA
cdr3_nt: TGTGCCACCAGTGGGGGCGGAGACAATGAGCAGTTCTTC
cdr3_aa: CATSGGGDNEQFF

v_call: TRBV6-2/TRBV6-3
j_call: TRBJ2-2
clone_size: many
d_call: TRBD1
cdr3_nt: TGTGCCAGCAGCCTCCGGGACAGGGGGGACACCGGGGAGCTGTTTTTT
cdr3_aa: CASSLRDRGDTGELFF

v_call: TRBV11-1
j_call: TRBJ2-3
clone_size: many
d_call: NA
cdr3_nt: TGTGCCAGCAGCTTAGGAATTAGCACAGATACGCAGTATTTT
cdr3_aa: CASSLGISTDTQYF

v_call: TRBV5-1
j_call: TRBJ2-4
clone_size: many
d_call: NA
cdr3_nt: TGCGCCAGCAGCTTGGTCGGTCACATTCAGTACTTC
cdr3_aa: CASSLVGHIQYF

v_call: TRBV19
j_call: TRBJ2-5
clone_size: NA
d_call: TRBD1
cdr3_nt: TGTGCCAGTAGTCGAGGACAGGGGCAAGGGGAGACCCAGTACTTC
cdr3_aa: CASSRGQGQGETQYF

v_call: TRBV7-9
j_call: TRBJ2-1
clone_size: many
d_call: NA
cdr3_nt: TGTGCCAGCAGCTTGGCCGGGGGTCCATACAATGAGCAGTTCTTC
cdr3_aa: CASSLAGGPYNEQFF

v_call: TRBV20-1
j_call: TRBJ1-1
clone_size: many
d_call: TRBD1
cdr3_nt: TGCAGTGCTCATAACCGGGACAGGGGCCTTAACACTGAAGCTTTCTTT
cdr3_aa: CSAHNRDRGLNTEAFF

v_call: TRBV18
j_call: TRBJ2-4
clone_size: NA
d_call: NA
cdr3_nt: TGTGCCAGCTCACCACCCGGCCCAAGAGCCAAAAACATTCAGTACTTC
cdr3_aa: CASSPPGPRAKNIQYF

v_call: TRBV20-1
j_call: TRBJ2-1
clone_size: NA
d_call: NA
cdr3_nt: TGCAGTGCTAGAGACACCTCGGGCCGAACAGCCTATGAGCAGTTCTTC
cdr3_aa: CSARDTSGRTAYEQFF

v_call: TRBV6-5
j_call: TRBJ2-7
clone_size: many
d_call: TRBD1
cdr3_nt: TGTGCCAGCGGATTTGGTCGCGGTTGGACAGGTATCCACGAGCAGTACTTC
cdr3_aa: CASGFGRGWTGIHEQYF

v_call: TRBV7-2
j_call: TRBJ2-3
clone_size: many
d_call: TRBD2
cdr3_nt: TGTGCCAGCAGCTTTAATCTAGCGGGGGACCTCACAGATACGCAGTATTTT
cdr3_aa: CASSFNLAGDLTDTQYF

v_call: TRBV19
j_call: TRBJ2-5
clone_size: many
d_call: NA
cdr3_nt: TGTGCCAGTAGTCCCGCCGGCAGGCTTCAAGAGACCCAGTACTTC
cdr3_aa: CASSPAGRLQETQYF

v_call: TRBV5-1
j_call: TRBJ1-1
clone_size: many
d_call: NA
cdr3_nt: TGCGCCAGCAGCCCCGACACTCTGAACACTGAAGCTTTCTTT
cdr3_aa: CASSPDTLNTEAFF

v_call: TRBV11-1
j_call: TRBJ2-7
clone_size: NA
d_call: NA
cdr3_nt: TGTGCCAGCAGCTTGGGTAGAACCGGGGAGCTGTACTTC
cdr3_aa: CASSLGRTGELYF

v_call: TRBV6-5
j_call: TRBJ2-2
clone_size: NA
d_call: NA
cdr3_nt: TGTGCCAGCAGTTATGAACAGGCGAACACCGGGGAGCTGTTTTTT
cdr3_aa: CASSYEQANTGELFF